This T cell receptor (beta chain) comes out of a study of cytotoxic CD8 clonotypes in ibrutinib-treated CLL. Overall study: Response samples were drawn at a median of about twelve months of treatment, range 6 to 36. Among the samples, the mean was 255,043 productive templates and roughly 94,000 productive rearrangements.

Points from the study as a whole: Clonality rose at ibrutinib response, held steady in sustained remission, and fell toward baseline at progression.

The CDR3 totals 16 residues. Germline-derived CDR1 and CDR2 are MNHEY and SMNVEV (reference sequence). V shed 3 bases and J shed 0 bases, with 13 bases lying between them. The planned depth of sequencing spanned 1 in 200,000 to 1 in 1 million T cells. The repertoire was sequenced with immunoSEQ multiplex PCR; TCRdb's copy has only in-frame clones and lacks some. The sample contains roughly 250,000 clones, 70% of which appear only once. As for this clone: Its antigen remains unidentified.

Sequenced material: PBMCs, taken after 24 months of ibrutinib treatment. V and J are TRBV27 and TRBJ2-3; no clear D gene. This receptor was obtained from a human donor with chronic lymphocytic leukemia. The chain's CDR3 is CASSFGLFTSTDTQYF. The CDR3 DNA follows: TGTGCCAGCAGTTTCGGCTTGTTTACTAGCACAGATACGCAGTATTTT.